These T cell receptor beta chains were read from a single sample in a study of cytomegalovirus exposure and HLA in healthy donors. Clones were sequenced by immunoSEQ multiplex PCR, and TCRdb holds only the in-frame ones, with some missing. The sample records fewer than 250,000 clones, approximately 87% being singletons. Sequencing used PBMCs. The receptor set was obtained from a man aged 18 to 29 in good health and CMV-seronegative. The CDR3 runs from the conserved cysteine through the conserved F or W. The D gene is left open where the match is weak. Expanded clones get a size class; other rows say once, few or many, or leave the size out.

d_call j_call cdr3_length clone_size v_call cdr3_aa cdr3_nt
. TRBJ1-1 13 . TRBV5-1 CASSLDGATEAFF TGCGCCAGCAGCTTGGATGGGGCCACTGAAGCTTTCTTT
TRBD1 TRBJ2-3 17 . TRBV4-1 CASSQGQGQGPPDTQYF TGCGCCAGCAGCCAAGGACAGGGGCAGGGGCCCCCAGATACGCAGTATTTT
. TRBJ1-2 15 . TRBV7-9 CASSPFSIGGGSYTF TGTGCCAGCAGCCCATTTTCCATCGGGGGAGGAAGCTACACCTTC
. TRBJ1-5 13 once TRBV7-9 CASSLGENQPQHF TGTGCCAGCAGCTTAGGCGAGAATCAGCCCCAGCATTTT
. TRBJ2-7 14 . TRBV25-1 CASSEGSSFHEQYF TGTGCCAGCAGTGAAGGGTCTAGTTTCCACGAGCAGTACTTC
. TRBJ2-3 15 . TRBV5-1 CASSFRPTVTDTQYF TGCGCCAGCAGCTTTAGACCGACAGTCACAGATACGCAGTATTTT
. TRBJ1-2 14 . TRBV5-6 CASSLSAGAIGYTF TGTGCCAGCAGCTTGAGTGCGGGGGCTATCGGCTACACCTTC
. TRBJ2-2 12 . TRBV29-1 CSVSRGTGELFF TGCAGCGTTTCCAGGGGCACCGGGGAGCTGTTTTTT
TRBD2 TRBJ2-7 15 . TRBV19 CASSRQTSGDYEQYF TGTGCCAGTAGTAGACAGACTAGCGGAGATTACGAGCAGTACTTC
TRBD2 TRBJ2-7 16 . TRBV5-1 CASASDPTSAMGEQYF TGCGCCAGCGCTTCCGATCCGACTAGCGCCATGGGGGAGCAGTACTTC
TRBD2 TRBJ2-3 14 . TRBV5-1 CASSYGRLAGLLYF TGCGCCAGCAGCTACGGAAGACTAGCGGGTCTCTTGTATTTT
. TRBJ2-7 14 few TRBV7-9 CASSLGGGHYEQYF TGTGCCAGCAGCTTAGGAGGAGGGCACTACGAGCAGTACTTC
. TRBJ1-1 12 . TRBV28 CASRGGGTEAFF TGTGCCAGCAGAGGGGGGGGGACTGAAGCTTTCTTT
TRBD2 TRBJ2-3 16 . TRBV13 CASSPRTSGGTDTQYF TGTGCCAGCAGTCCTCGGACTAGCGGGGGCACAGATACGCAGTATTTT
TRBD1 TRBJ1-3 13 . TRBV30 CACARDRGNTIYF TGTGCCTGCGCCCGGGACAGGGGAAACACCATATATTTT
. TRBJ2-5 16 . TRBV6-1 CASSDGHIVNQETQYF TGTGCCAGCAGTGATGGACATATTGTTAACCAAGAGACCCAGTACTTC
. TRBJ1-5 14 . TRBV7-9 CASSTDTAYQPQHF TGTGCCAGCAGCACGGACACCGCCTATCAGCCCCAGCATTTT
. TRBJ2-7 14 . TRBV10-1 CASSRLTGEYEQYF TGCGCCAGCAGCCGACTAACGGGAGAATACGAGCAGTACTTC
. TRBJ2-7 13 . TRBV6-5 CASSSPNYNEQYF TGTGCCAGCAGTTCCCCCAATTACAACGAGCAGTACTTC
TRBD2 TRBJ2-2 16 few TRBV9 CASSPTSGGATGELFF TGTGCCAGCAGCCCAACTAGCGGGGGAGCCACCGGGGAGCTGTTTTTT
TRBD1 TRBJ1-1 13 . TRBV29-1 CSVGAGGPTEAFF TGCAGCGTTGGGGCAGGGGGCCCCACTGAAGCTTTCTTT
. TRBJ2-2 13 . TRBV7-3 CASRPGNTGELFF TGTGCCAGCCGTCCGGGAAACACCGGGGAGCTGTTTTTT